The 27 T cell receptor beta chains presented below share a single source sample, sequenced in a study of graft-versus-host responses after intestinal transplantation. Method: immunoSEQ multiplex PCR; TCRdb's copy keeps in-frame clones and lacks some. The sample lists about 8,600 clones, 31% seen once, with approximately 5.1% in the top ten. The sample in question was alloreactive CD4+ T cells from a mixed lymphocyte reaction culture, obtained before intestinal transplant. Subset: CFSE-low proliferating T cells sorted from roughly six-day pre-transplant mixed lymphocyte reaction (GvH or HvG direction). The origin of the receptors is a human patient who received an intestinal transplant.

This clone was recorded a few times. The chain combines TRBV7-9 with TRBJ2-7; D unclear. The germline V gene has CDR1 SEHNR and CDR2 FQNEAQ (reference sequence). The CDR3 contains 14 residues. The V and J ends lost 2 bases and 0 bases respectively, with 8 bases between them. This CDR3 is CASSLTTVSYEQYF. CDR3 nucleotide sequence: TGTGCCAGCAGCTTAACTACCGTCTCCTACGAGCAGTACTTC.

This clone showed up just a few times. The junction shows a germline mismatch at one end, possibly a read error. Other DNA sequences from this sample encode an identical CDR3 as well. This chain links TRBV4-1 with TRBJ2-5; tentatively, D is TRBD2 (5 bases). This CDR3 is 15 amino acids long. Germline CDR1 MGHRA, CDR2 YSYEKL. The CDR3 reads CASSQSAGWRETQYF. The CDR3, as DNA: TGTGCCAGCAGCCAAAGTGCCGGGTGGAGGGAGACCCAGTACTTC.

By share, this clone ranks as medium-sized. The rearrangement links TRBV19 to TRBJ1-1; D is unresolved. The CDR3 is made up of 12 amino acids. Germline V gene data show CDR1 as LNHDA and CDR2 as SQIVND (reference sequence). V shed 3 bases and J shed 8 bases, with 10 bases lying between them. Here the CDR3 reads CASSIPPGEAFF. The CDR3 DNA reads TGTGCCAGTAGTATCCCACCGGGGGAAGCTTTCTTT.

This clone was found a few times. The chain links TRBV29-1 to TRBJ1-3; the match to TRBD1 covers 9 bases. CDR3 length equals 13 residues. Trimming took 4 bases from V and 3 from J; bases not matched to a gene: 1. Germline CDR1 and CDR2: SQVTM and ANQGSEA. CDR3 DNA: TGCAGCGTTGGGGACAGGGTTGGAAACACCATATATTTT. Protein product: CSVGDRVGNTIYF.

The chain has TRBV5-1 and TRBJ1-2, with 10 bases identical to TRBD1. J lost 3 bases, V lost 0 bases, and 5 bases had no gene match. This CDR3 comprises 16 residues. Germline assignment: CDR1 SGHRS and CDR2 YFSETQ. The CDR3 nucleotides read TGCGCCAGCAGCTTGGAGGGACAGGGGTGGGACTATGGCTACACCTTC. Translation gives CASSLEGQGWDYGYTF.

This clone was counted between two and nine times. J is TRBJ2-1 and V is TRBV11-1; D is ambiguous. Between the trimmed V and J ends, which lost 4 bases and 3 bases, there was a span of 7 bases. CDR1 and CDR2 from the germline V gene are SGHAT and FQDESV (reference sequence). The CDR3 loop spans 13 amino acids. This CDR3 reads CASSSQRYNEQFF. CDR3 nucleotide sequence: TGTGCCAGCAGCTCGCAGCGCTACAATGAGCAGTTCTTC. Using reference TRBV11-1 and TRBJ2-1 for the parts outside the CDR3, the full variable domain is EAEVAQSPRYKITEKSQAVAFWCDPISGHATLYWYRQILGQGPELLVQFQDESVVDDSQLPKDRFSAERLKGVDSTLKIQPAELGDSAMYLCASSSQRYNEQFFGPGTRLTVL.

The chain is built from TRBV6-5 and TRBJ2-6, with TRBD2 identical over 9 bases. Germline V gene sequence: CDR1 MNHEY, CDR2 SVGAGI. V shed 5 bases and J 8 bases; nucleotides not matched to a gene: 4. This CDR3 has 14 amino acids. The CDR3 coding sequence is TGTGCCAGCAGTCAGAGCGGGAGGTCCAACGTCCTGACTTTC. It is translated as CASSQSGRSNVLTF.

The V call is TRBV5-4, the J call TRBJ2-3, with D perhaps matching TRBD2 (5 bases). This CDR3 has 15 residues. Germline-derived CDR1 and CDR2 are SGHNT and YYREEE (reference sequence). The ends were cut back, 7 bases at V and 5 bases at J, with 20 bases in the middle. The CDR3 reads CASHTAGAVGDTQYF. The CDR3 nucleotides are TGTGCCAGCCACACGGCGGGCGCCGTCGGAGATACGCAGTATTTT.

CDR3 in DNA: TGTGCCAGTAGTGTCCTACAGGGGTTTGCTCAAGAGACCCAGTACTTC. Translating gives CASSVLQGFAQETQYF. The V and J genes are TRBV19 and TRBJ2-5, with 7 nucleotides matching TRBD1. In germline, CDR1 is LNHDA, CDR2 SQIVND (reference sequence). J gave up 2 bases and V 5 bases, and 11 bases lay outside the gene matches. The CDR3 sequence is 16 residues long.

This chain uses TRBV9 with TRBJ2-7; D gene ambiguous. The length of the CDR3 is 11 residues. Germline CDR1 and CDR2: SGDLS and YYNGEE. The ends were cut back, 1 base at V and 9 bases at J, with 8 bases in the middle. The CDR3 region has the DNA TGTGCCAGCAGCGTACCCCCAGTGCAGTACTTC. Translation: CASSVPPVQYF.

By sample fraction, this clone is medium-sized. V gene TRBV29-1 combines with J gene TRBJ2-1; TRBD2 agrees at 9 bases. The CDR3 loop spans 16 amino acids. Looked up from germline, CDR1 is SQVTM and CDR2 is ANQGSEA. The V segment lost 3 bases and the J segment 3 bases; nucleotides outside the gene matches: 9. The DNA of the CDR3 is TGCAGCGTTGATAGCGGGGGAACCTCCTACTACAATGAGCAGTTCTTC. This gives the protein CSVDSGGTSYYNEQFF.

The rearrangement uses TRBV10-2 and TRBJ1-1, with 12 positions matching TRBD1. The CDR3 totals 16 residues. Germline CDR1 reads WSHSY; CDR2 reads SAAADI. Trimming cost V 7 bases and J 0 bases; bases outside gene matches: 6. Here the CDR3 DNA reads TGCGCCAGCATGGGACAGGGGGCTTTGATGAACACTGAAGCTTTCTTT. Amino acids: CASMGQGALMNTEAFF.

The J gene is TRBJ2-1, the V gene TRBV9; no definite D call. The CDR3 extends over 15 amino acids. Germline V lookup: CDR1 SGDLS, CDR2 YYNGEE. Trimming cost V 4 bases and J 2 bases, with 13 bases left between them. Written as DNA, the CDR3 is TGTGCCAGCAGCACCCTTAGTGTCGCCTACAATGAGCAGTTCTTC. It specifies CASSTLSVAYNEQFF.

CDR3 sequence: CASSSPPGLAGRVYNEQFF. The CDR3 nucleotides are TGTGCCAGCAGCTCCCCCCCGGGACTAGCAGGAAGGGTCTACAATGAGCAGTTCTTC. V and J are TRBV7-3 and TRBJ2-1, with 9 bases aligning to TRBD2. V lost 4 bases and J lost 3; bases outside the gene matches: 16. Germline V CDR1 and CDR2: SGHTA, FQGTGA. There are 19 residues in the CDR3. The full variable domain, rest sourced from reference TRBV7-3 and TRBJ2-1, is GAGVSQTPSNKVTEKGKYVELRCDPISGHTALYWYRQSLGQGPEFLIYFQGTGAADDSGLPNDRFFAVRPEGSVSTLKIQRTERGDSAVYLCASSSPPGLAGRVYNEQFFGPGTRLTVL.

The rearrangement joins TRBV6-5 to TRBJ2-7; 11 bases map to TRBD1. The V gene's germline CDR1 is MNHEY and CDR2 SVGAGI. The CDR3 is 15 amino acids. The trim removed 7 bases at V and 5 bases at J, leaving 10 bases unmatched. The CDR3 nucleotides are TGTGCCAGCAAGGACAGGGGGCGGACGATGAACGAGCAGTACTTC. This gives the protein CASKDRGRTMNEQYF.

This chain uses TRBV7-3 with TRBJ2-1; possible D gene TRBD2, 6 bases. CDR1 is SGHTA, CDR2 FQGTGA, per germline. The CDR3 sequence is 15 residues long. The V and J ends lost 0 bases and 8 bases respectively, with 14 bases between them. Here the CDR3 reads CASSLTGGTWDEQFF. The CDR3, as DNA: TGTGCCAGCAGCTTAACAGGAGGGACGTGGGATGAGCAGTTCTTC.

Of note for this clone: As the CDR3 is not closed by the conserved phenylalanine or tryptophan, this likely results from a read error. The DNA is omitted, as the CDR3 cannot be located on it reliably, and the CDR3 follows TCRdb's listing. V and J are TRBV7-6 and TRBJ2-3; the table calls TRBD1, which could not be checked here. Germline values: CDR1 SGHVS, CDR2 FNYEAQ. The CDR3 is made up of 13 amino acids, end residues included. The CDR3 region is CASSLGRQGARIL.

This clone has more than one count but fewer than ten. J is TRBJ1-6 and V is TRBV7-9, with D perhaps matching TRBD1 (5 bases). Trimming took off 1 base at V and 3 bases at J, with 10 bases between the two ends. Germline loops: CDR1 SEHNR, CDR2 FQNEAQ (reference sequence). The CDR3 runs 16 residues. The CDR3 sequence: CASSLVQAIYNSPLHF. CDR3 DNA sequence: TGTGCCAGCAGCTTAGTACAGGCGATCTATAATTCACCCCTCCACTTT. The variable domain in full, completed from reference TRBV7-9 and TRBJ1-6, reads DTGVSQNPRHKITKRGQNVTFRCDPISEHNRLYWYRQTLGQGPEFLTYFQNEAQLEKSRLLSDRFSAERPKGSFSTLEIQRTEQGDSAMYLCASSLVQAIYNSPLHFGNGTRLTVT.

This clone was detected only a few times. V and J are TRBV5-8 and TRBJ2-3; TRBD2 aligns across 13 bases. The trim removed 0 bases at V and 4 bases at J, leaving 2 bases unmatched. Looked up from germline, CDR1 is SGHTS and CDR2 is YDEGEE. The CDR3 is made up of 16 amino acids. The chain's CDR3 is CASSLGLAGGPDTQYF. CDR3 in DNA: TGTGCCAGCAGCTTGGGACTAGCGGGAGGTCCAGATACGCAGTATTTT.

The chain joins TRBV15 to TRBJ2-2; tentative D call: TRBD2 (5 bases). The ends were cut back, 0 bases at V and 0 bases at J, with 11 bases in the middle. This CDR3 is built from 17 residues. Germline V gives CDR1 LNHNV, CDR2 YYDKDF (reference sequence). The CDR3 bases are TGTGCCACCAGCAGAGATTTGCGGACTGCGAACACCGGGGAGCTGTTTTTT. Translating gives CATSRDLRTANTGELFF.

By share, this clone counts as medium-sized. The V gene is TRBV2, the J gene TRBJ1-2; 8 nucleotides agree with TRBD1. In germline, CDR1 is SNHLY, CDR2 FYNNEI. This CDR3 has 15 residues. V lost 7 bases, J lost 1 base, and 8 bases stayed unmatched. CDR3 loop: CASILDRGFNYGYTF. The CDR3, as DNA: TGTGCCAGCATTTTAGACAGGGGATTTAACTATGGCTACACCTTC.

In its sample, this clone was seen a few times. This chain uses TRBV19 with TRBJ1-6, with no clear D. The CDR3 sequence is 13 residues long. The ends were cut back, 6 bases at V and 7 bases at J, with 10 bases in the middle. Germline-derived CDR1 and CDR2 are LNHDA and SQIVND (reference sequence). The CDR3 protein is CASSSRVNSPLHF. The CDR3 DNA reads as TGTGCCAGTAGCTCGCGGGTAAATTCACCCCTCCACTTT.

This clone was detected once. CDR3: CASSLTGVTEAFF. In DNA form, the CDR3 reads TGTGCCAGCTCTCTCACAGGGGTCACTGAAGCTTTCTTT. V and J are TRBV18 and TRBJ1-1; 7 positions agree with TRBD1. Trimming removed 6 bases from V and 4 bases from J; junction bases left unmatched: 5. In germline, CDR1 is KGHSH, CDR2 LQKENI. The CDR3 has 13 amino acids.

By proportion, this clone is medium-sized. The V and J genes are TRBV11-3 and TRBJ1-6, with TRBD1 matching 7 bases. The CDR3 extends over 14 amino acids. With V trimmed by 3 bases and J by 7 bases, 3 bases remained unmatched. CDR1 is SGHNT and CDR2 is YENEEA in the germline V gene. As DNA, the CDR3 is TGTGCCAGCAGCTTGGGACAGCCAAATTCACCCCTCCACTTT. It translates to CASSLGQPNSPLHF.

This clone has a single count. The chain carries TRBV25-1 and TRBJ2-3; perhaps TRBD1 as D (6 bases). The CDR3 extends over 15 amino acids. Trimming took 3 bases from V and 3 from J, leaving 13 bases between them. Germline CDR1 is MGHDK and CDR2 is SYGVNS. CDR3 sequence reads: CASSDRDRRTDTQYF. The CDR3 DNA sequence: TGTGCCAGCAGTGACCGCGACAGGCGGACAGATACGCAGTATTTT.

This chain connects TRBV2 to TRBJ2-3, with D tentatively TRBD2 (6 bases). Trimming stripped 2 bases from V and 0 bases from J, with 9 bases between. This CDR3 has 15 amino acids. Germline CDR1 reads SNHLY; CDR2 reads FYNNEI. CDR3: CASSEIGTSTDTQYF. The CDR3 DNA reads TGTGCCAGCAGTGAAATTGGGACTAGCACAGATACGCAGTATTTT. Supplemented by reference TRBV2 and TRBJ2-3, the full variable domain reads EPEVTQTPSHQVTQMGQEVILRCVPISNHLYFYWYRQILGQKVEFLVSFYNNEISEKSEIFDDQFSVERPDGSNFTLKIRSTKLEDSAMYFCASSEIGTSTDTQYFGPGTRLTVL.

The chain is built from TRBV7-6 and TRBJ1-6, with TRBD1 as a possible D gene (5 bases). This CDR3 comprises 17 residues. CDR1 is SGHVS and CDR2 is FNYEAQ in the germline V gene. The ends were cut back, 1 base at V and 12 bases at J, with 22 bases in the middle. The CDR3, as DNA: TGTGCCAGCAGCTTAGGAAGGGCGGCCCAGGGTAATCGACCCCTCCACTTT. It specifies CASSLGRAAQGNRPLHF.